Listed below are T cell receptor beta chains from one sample, sequenced in a study of blood T cells in healthy people across ages. TCRdb independently ran MiXCR on the 5' RACE reads; one entry per CDR3 protein. The repertoire holds about 560,000 distinct CDR3 sequences, with 25% to 35% as singletons. The sample also formed part of further work on T cells of mothers and their children.

The sample consisted of blood. The receptors stem from a boy aged 2 to 10 in good health. The CDR3 runs from the conserved cysteine through the conserved F or W. Each record gives: clone size, D gene, V gene, J gene, CDR3 DNA, CDR3 protein. D genes are given only for firm matches. Some rows have no size entry. The others give once, few or many, or a class for an expanded clone.

size: NA
D: NA
V: TRBV6-6
J: TRBJ1-2
DNA: TGTGCCAGCAGTTACTCGACCCCGGACACCTATGGCTACACCTTC
CDR3: CASSYSTPDTYGYTF

size: NA
D: NA
V: TRBV18
J: TRBJ2-7
DNA: TGTGCCAGCTCACGACAGAGCTCCTACGAGCAGTACTTC
CDR3: CASSRQSSYEQYF

size: NA
D: NA
V: TRBV7-8
J: TRBJ1-1
DNA: TGTGCCAGCAGCTTAGAAGTCCCAAAGCACACTGAAGCTTTCTTT
CDR3: CASSLEVPKHTEAFF

size: NA
D: NA
V: TRBV7-9
J: TRBJ1-2
DNA: TGTGCCAGCAGCTCAATCGAGACAGGCGTGGAGAGAGGCTACACCTTC
CDR3: CASSSIETGVERGYTF

size: NA
D: TRBD2
V: TRBV7-2
J: TRBJ2-7
DNA: TGTGCCAGCAGCCCCCGGACTAGCCAACCCGAGCAGTACTTC
CDR3: CASSPRTSQPEQYF

size: NA
D: NA
V: TRBV25-1
J: TRBJ1-6
DNA: TGTGCCAGCAGTGTCTGGGATTCACCCCTCCACTTT
CDR3: CASSVWDSPLHF

size: NA
D: NA
V: TRBV29-1
J: TRBJ2-1
DNA: TGCAGCGTCCCACCCCCGGCCAGGGGTAATGAGCAGTTCTTC
CDR3: CSVPPPARGNEQFF

size: NA
D: NA
V: TRBV25-1
J: TRBJ2-3
DNA: TGTGCCAGCAGTGGGTTAGCCAGCACAGATACGCAGTATTTT
CDR3: CASSGLASTDTQYF

size: NA
D: NA
V: TRBV7-2
J: TRBJ2-5
DNA: TGTGCCAGCAGTTCGACGGCCCGGGAGCAGTACTTC
CDR3: CASSSTAREQYF

size: NA
D: NA
V: TRBV7-3
J: TRBJ2-3
DNA: TGTGCCAGCAGCTCCGGGACGACAAATCTGGATACGCAGTATTTT
CDR3: CASSSGTTNLDTQYF

size: NA
D: NA
V: TRBV25-1
J: TRBJ2-3
DNA: TGTGCCAGCAGGACCCTAGGGGGACAAAGCACAGATACGCAGTATTTT
CDR3: CASRTLGGQSTDTQYF

size: NA
D: TRBD2
V: TRBV4-1
J: TRBJ2-5
DNA: TGCGCCAGCAGCCAAGGGGTCAGCGGGAGCCCTCAAGAGACCCAGTACTTC
CDR3: CASSQGVSGSPQETQYF

size: many
D: TRBD2
V: TRBV6-1
J: TRBJ2-1
DNA: TGTGCCAGCAGTGCCGGGACTAGCGGCCACAATGAGCAGTTCTTC
CDR3: CASSAGTSGHNEQFF

size: many
D: NA
V: TRBV20-1
J: TRBJ1-2
DNA: TGCAGTGCTAGAGATCTCGGCGCTGGCGGTGGCTACACCTTC
CDR3: CSARDLGAGGGYTF

size: NA
D: NA
V: TRBV5-1
J: TRBJ1-6
DNA: TGCGCCAGCAGCTTGGTGGACGGAACTAATTCACCCCTCCACTTT
CDR3: CASSLVDGTNSPLHF

size: once
D: NA
V: TRBV6-1
J: TRBJ1-1
DNA: TGTGCCAGTCCGGAACAGGGAGACACTGAAGCTTTCTTT
CDR3: CASPEQGDTEAFF

size: many
D: TRBD2
V: TRBV10-3
J: TRBJ2-7
DNA: TGTGCCATCAGTGAGTCTGGCGGGAGACGAGAATACGAGCAGTACTTC
CDR3: CAISESGGRREYEQYF

size: few
D: TRBD1
V: TRBV14
J: TRBJ2-7
DNA: TGTGCCAGCAGCCAATTGACAGGGTTGTGGGGTGAGCAGTACTTC
CDR3: CASSQLTGLWGEQYF

size: many
D: NA
V: TRBV7-2
J: TRBJ2-7
DNA: TGTGCCAGCAGCTTATTTTCAGAACCTAACTACGAGCAGTACTTC
CDR3: CASSLFSEPNYEQYF